This is a list of T cell receptor beta chains from one sample in a study of control samples from healthy donors and cancer patients. Here immunoSEQ multiplex PCR was the method, and the copy in TCRdb shows in-frame clones only, minus some. The sample has 90,000 to 140,000 clones, 83% seen once. Sequencing used blood. These receptors were collected from a woman in her forties or fifties in good health. Each CDR3 is given without its conserved first and last residue. Each record gives: D gene, J gene, V gene, CDR3 protein. The D gene is left open where the match is weak.

d_gene: TRBD1
j_gene: TRBJ2-1
v_gene: TRBV19
CDR3aa: ASGQGNYNEQF

d_gene: NA
j_gene: TRBJ1-1
v_gene: TRBV7-9
CDR3aa: ASSFRQKNTEAF

d_gene: NA
j_gene: TRBJ2-5
v_gene: TRBV9
CDR3aa: ASSVVGLAAQETQY

d_gene: TRBD1
j_gene: TRBJ2-5
v_gene: TRBV6-5
CDR3aa: ASTLTGGYETQY

d_gene: NA
j_gene: TRBJ1-2
v_gene: TRBV4-3
CDR3aa: ASSQGVSNYGYT

d_gene: TRBD2
j_gene: TRBJ2-3
v_gene: TRBV7-2
CDR3aa: ASSTAGGPTDTQY

d_gene: TRBD2
j_gene: TRBJ2-3
v_gene: TRBV5-1
CDR3aa: ASSPGTSGGADTQY

d_gene: NA
j_gene: TRBJ1-4
v_gene: TRBV15
CDR3aa: ATSRRPLRRNEKLF

d_gene: NA
j_gene: TRBJ1-4
v_gene: TRBV3-1/TRBV3-2
CDR3aa: ASSQGPTNEKLF

d_gene: NA
j_gene: TRBJ1-5
v_gene: TRBV6-1
CDR3aa: ASSEPLYNQPQH

d_gene: TRBD1
j_gene: TRBJ1-5
v_gene: TRBV6-6
CDR3aa: ASRHGQGDGQPQH

d_gene: NA
j_gene: TRBJ2-7
v_gene: TRBV28
CDR3aa: ASSSVLRSWPYEQY

d_gene: TRBD1
j_gene: TRBJ1-5
v_gene: TRBV4-1
CDR3aa: ASSHAGQGGQPQH

d_gene: NA
j_gene: TRBJ2-7
v_gene: TRBV6-2/TRBV6-3
CDR3aa: ASSPLGREQY

d_gene: NA
j_gene: TRBJ2-1
v_gene: TRBV5-6
CDR3aa: ASSLPHSNEQF

d_gene: TRBD2
j_gene: TRBJ2-5
v_gene: TRBV11-3
CDR3aa: ASSLPPWGAGALVQETQY

d_gene: TRBD1
j_gene: TRBJ1-1
v_gene: TRBV27
CDR3aa: ASSPGPPQGVIAEAF